These 14 T cell receptor beta chains came from one sample sequenced in a study of T-cell reconstitution after alpha-beta-depleted transplantation in children listed by TCRdb under 2016. Libraries came from PCR. TCRdb records Illumina HiSeq 2500 as the sequencer. Molecular barcoding was employed in the preparation of TCR libraries, with unique molecular identifiers being used to normalize TCRbeta repertoire quantification. Using fastp trimming at Q25 and MiXCR clonotype assembly, TCRdb reanalyzed the public sequencing data and kept in-frame beta chains. Every entry covers one CDR3 protein and lists the most common genes and DNA from its rows. A total of about 640,000 distinct CDR3 sequences appear in this sample, roughly 17% of them only once. The top ten clones comprise approximately 1% of the sample. The sample here was PBMCs from the stem cell graft donor, taken from the stem cell graft. The receptors come from a human donor who donated a stem cell graft to a child with acute myeloid leukemia.

This clonotype was seen more than once but under ten times. The chain employs TRBV7-6 and TRBJ2-7, with 10 bases identical to TRBD2. Trimming at V came to 1 base and at J to 3 bases, leaving 12 bases not matched to a gene. This CDR3 contains 18 residues. CDR1 and CDR2 from the germline V gene are SGHVS and FNYEAQ. The CDR3 nucleotides read TGTGCCAGCAGCTTAGGGCTTCCCGGGACTAGCGAGGACTACGAGCAGTACTTC. Translation gives CASSLGLPGTSEDYEQYF.

This rearrangement joins TRBV7-9 to TRBJ2-7; D call uncertain. The ends were cut back, 5 bases at V and 0 bases at J, with 11 bases in the middle. Germline assignment: CDR1 SEHNR and CDR2 FQNEAQ (reference sequence). CDR3 length equals 14 residues. The chain's CDR3 is CASSASPSSYEQYF. In nucleotides, the CDR3 is TGTGCCAGCAGCGCCAGCCCGTCCTCCTACGAGCAGTACTTC.

This clonotype was seen at least ten times. No DNA is shown, since the ends of the CDR3 on it are uncertain; the CDR3 is the one TCRdb lists. The V call is TRBV29-1, the J call TRBJ1-1; the table's D call of TRBD1 was not tested on the DNA. The CDR3 has 22 residues if both end residues are counted. Germline CDR1 SQVTM, CDR2 ANQGSEA. The CDR3: CSVGANTEAFFGQGTRLTEAFF.

V and J are TRBV6-2 or TRBV6-3 and TRBJ2-5; D possibly corresponds to TRBD2 (8 bases). CDR1 and CDR2 (germline): MNHEY, SVGEGT. V was cut by 6 bases and J by 5 bases, with 19 bases left in between. CDR3 length equals 15 residues. CDR3 region: CASSPREGARETQYF. The DNA of the CDR3 is TGTGCCAGCAGCCCACGGGAGGGGGCGCGGGAGACCCAGTACTTC.

There are a few counts of this clonotype. CDR3 coding DNA: TGTGCCAGCAGTTTGAGCGGGAGGTCACCCCTCCACTTT. This translates into CASSLSGRSPLHF. V gene TRBV28 combines with J gene TRBJ1-6; no firm D call. CDR1 is MDHEN and CDR2 is SYDVKM in the germline V gene. The ends were cut back, 3 bases at V and 10 bases at J, with 10 bases in the middle. The CDR3 contains 13 residues.

Concerning this clonotype itself: Its ends do not fully match the called genes, so a read error is possible. The chain joins TRBV27 to TRBJ1-5; D unclear. The germline V gene has CDR1 MNHEY and CDR2 SMNVEV (reference sequence). CDR3 length: 18 amino acids. The CDR3 here is CAISFRQSPWVSNQPQHF. Written as DNA, the CDR3 is TGTGCCATCAGTTTCCGGCAGTCCCCGTGGGTGAGCAATCAGCCCCAGCATTTT.

This clonotype has ten or more counts. The rearrangement links TRBV29-1 to TRBJ1-4; TRBD1 agrees at 7 bases. The trim removed 7 bases at V and 4 bases at J, leaving 3 bases unmatched. The germline V gene encodes CDR1 SQVTM and CDR2 ANQGSEA. The CDR3 contains 12 residues. The CDR3 region is CSARQGNEKLFF. CDR3 DNA: TGCAGCGCCCGACAGGGTAATGAAAAACTGTTTTTT.

This clonotype was observed at least ten times. The chain carries TRBV7-2 and TRBJ1-1; D might be TRBD1 (6 bases). The CDR3 totals 14 residues. Trimming removed 1 base at V and 3 bases at J, with 9 bases between. Germline V gives CDR1 SGHTA, CDR2 FQGNSA. The CDR3 DNA reads TGTGCCAGCAGCTTAGTTGGGGGCGACACTGAAGCTTTCTTT. Translation: CASSLVGGDTEAFF.

This chain links TRBV7-9 with TRBJ1-1; D perhaps matches TRBD1 (5 bases). This CDR3 region has 14 residues. Trimming cost V 2 bases and J 4 bases, with 11 bases left between them. The germline V gene has CDR1 SEHNR and CDR2 FQNEAQ (reference sequence). The CDR3 bases are TGTGCCAGCAGCTTATCAGGGAGTGGCACTGAAGCTTTCTTT. It yields the protein CASSLSGSGTEAFF.

This clonotype was observed at least ten times. The chain is built from TRBV29-1 and TRBJ2-3; the match to TRBD2 covers 8 bases. Germline V gene data show CDR1 as SQVTM and CDR2 as ANQGSEA. This CDR3 is 15 amino acids long. The V segment lost 4 bases and the J segment 2 bases; nucleotides outside the gene matches: 8. CDR3 nucleotide sequence: TGCAGCGTTGTCGGCCAGCGGGGGCCCACAGATACGCAGTATTTT. This encodes CSVVGQRGPTDTQYF.

Many counts were recorded for this clonotype. The chain joins TRBV25-1 to TRBJ1-6; D perhaps matches TRBD1 (6 bases). Trimming took off 5 bases at V and 9 bases at J, with 14 bases between the two ends. The CDR3 is 14 residues long. Germline V gene lookup returns CDR1 MGHDK and CDR2 SYGVNS. The CDR3 DNA follows: TGTGCCAGCAGTTTTGGACAGCCCGTTTCACCCCTCCACTTT. It encodes CASSFGQPVSPLHF.

The table lists this clonotype with many counts. The chain employs TRBV7-2 and TRBJ2-1, with 12 bases that match TRBD2. V dropped 2 bases and J dropped 8; count of bases not matched to a gene: 7. The CDR3 spans 16 residues. Germline-derived CDR1 and CDR2 are SGHTA and FQGNSA. This CDR3 reads CASSLTASGGAHEQFF. CDR3 DNA: TGTGCCAGCAGCTTAACGGCTAGCGGGGGGGCGCATGAGCAGTTCTTC.

This clonotype was picked up many times. The J gene is TRBJ1-1, the V gene TRBV7-9; a weak D match, TRBD1 (5 bases). With 5 bases removed from V and 1 base from J, the gap between germline ends came to 14 bases. Germline V gene data show CDR1 as SEHNR and CDR2 as FQNEAQ (reference sequence). CDR3 length equals 15 residues. The CDR3 bases are TGTGCCAGCAGCCTCGACAGACCGGGGAACACTGAAGCTTTCTTT. Protein product: CASSLDRPGNTEAFF.

The V and J genes are TRBV5-1 and TRBJ2-2, with a weak D call TRBD2 (5 bases). The length of the CDR3 is 15 residues. The V end was cut by 2 bases, the J end by 4 bases, with 12 bases between. Per the germline V gene, CDR1 is SGHRS and CDR2 is YFSETQ. CDR3 nucleotide sequence: TGCGCCAGCAGCTTCACCCTAGCCCTCACCGGGGAGCTGTTTTTT. Amino acid sequence: CASSFTLALTGELFF.